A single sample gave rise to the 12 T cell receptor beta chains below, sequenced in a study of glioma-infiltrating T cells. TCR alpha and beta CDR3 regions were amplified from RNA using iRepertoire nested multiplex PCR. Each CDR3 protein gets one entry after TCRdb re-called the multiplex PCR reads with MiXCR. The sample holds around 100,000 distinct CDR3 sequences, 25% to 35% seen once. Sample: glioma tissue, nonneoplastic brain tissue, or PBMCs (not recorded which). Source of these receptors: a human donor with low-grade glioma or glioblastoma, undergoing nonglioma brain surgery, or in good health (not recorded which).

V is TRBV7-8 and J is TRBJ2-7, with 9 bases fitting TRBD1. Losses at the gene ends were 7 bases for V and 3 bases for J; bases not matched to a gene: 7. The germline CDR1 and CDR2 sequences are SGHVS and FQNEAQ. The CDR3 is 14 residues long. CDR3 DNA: TGTGCCAGCATCCAACCGGGACAGGGCTACGAGCAGTACTTC. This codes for CASIQPGQGYEQYF. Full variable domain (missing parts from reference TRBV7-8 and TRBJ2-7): GAGVSQSPRYKVAKRGQDVALRCDPISGHVSLFWYQQALGQGPEFLTYFQNEAQLDKSGLPSDRFFAERPEGSVSTLKIQRTQQEDSAVYLCASIQPGQGYEQYFGPGTRLTVT.

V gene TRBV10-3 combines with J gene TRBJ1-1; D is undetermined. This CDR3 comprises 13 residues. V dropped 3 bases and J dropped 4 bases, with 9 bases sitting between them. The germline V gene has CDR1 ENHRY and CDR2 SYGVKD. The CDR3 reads CAISDSGTTEAFF. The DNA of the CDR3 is TGTGCCATCAGTGACAGTGGCACCACTGAAGCTTTCTTT.

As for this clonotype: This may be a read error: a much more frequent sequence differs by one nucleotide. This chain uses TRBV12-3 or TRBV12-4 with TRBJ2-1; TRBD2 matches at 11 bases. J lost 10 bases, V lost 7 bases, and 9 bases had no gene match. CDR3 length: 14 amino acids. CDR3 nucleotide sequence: TGTGCCAGCAAAGCACTAGCGGGGGTTAAGGAGCAGTTCTTC. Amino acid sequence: CASKALAGVKEQFF.

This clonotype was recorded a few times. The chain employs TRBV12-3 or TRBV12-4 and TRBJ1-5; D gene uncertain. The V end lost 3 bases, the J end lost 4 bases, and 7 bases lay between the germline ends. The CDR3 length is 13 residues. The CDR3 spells CASSFLRNQPQHF. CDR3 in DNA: TGTGCCAGCAGTTTCCTGAGAAATCAGCCCCAGCATTTT.

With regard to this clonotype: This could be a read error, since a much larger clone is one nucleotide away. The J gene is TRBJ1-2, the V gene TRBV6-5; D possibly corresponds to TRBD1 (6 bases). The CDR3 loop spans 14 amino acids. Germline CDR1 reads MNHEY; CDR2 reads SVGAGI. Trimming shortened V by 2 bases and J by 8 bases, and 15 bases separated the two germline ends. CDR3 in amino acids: CASSYLGQGGGYTF. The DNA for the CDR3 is TGTGCCAGCAGTTACCTAGGACAAGGGGGAGGCTACACCTTC.

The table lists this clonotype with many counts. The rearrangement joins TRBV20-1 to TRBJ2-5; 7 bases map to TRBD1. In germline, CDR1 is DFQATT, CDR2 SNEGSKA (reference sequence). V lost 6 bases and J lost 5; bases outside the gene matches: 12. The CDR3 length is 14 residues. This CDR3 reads CSASRTGFGETQYF. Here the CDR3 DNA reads TGCAGTGCCAGTAGGACAGGATTTGGGGAGACCCAGTACTTC.

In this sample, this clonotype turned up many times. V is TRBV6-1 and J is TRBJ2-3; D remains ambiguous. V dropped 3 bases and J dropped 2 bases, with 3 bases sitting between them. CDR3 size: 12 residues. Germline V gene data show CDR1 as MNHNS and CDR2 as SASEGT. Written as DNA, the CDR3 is TGTGCCAGCAGTGATCACACAGATACGCAGTATTTT. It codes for CASSDHTDTQYF.

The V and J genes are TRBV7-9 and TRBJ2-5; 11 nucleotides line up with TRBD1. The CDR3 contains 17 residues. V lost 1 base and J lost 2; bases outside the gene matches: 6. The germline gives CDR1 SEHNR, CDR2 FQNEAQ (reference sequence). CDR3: CASSLVADRGPQETQYF. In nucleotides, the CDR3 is TGTGCCAGCAGCTTAGTAGCGGACAGGGGGCCTCAAGAGACCCAGTACTTC.

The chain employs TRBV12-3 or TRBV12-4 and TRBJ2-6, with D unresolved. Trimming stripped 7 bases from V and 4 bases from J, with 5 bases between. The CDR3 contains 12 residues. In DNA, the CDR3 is TGTGCCAGCACCCTGGGGGCCAACGTCCTGACTTTC. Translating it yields CASTLGANVLTF.

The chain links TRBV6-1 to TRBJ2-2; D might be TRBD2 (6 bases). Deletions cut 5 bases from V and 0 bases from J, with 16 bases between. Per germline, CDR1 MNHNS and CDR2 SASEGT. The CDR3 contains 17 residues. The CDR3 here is CASSTLAEATNTGELFF. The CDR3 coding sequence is TGTGCCAGCAGTACTTTAGCGGAGGCCACGAACACCGGGGAGCTGTTTTTT.

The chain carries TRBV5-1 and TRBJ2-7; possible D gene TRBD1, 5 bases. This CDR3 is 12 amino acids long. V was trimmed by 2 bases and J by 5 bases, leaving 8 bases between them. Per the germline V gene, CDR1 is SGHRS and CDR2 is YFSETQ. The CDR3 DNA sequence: TGCGCCAGCAGCTTAGGGGTCCACGAGCAGTACTTC. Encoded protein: CASSLGVHEQYF.

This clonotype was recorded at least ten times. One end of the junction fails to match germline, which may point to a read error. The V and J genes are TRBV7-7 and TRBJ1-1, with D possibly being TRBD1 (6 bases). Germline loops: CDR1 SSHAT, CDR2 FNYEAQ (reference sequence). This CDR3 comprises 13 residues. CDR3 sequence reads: CASSQGQHTEAFF. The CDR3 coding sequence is TGTGCTAGCAGCCAAGGACAGCACACTGAAGCTTTCTTT.